This T cell receptor (beta chain) comes out of a study of cytomegalovirus exposure and HLA in healthy donors. General study points: High sensitivity and specificity were reportedly achieved when the classifier diagnosed cytomegalovirus status. The study found most TCR sequences rare, yet found some public TCRs in many donors. Later analysis identified 17,000 or so TCR beta sequences associated with HLA alleles, using a false discovery rate threshold of 0.05. Apart from CMV serostatus, no immune exposure information was available.

The V and J ends lost 4 bases and 0 bases respectively, with 12 bases between them. The CDR3 totals 15 residues. Germline lookup yields CDR1 LNHNV and CDR2 YYDKDF (reference sequence). The PCR had 60 Vbeta and 13 Jbeta primers. This table comes from immunoSEQ multiplex PCR, and its TCRdb copy is limited to in-frame clones, with some not included. Of around 100,000 clones listed, approximately 85% are singletons. Details on this clone: The antigen is not known.

The receptor was derived from a middle-aged man in good health and CMV-seropositive. Specimen: PBMCs. V gene TRBV15 combines with J gene TRBJ1-1, with a tentative D call TRBD1 (5 bases). The DNA for the CDR3 is TGTGCCACCAGCATTGACACAGGTTTGAACACTGAAGCTTTCTTT. It specifies CATSIDTGLNTEAFF.